Here is one T cell receptor (beta chain) with its context. Its cognate antigen is unknown. The ends were cut back, 8 bases at V and 0 bases at J, with 11 bases in the middle. The CDR3 is 15 residues long. Germline V CDR1 and CDR2: SNHLY, FYNNEI. This sample was taken from a study of T cell responses to AZD1222 COVID-19 vaccine. General study points: The donors showed a predominance of white British ancestry and of females, with possible underestimation of clonal diversity.

Clones were sequenced by immunoSEQ multiplex PCR, and TCRdb holds only the in-frame ones, with some missing. The sample lists nearly 110,000 clones, 80% to 95% occurring once. The sequence came from an adult who received the AZD1222 COVID-19 vaccine. The source material was peripheral blood, sampled 28 days after the second AZD1222 dose. V usage is TRBV2 and J usage is TRBJ1-6; no definite D call. In DNA, the CDR3 is TGTGCCAGCCTCCAACGAGACTCCTATAATTCACCCCTCCACTTT. It specifies CASLQRDSYNSPLHF.